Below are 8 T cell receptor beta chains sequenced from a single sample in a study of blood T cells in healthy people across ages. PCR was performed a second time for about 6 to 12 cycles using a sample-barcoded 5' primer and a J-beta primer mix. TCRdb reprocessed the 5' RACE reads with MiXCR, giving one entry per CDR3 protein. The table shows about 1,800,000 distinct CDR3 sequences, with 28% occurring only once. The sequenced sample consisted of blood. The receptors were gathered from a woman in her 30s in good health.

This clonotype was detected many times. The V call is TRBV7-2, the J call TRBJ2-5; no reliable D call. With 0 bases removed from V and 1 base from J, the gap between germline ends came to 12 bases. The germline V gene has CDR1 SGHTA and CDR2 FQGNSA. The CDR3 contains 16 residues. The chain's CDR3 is CASSLAPTWGQETQYF. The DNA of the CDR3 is TGTGCCAGCAGCTTAGCGCCTACCTGGGGCCAAGAGACCCAGTACTTC.

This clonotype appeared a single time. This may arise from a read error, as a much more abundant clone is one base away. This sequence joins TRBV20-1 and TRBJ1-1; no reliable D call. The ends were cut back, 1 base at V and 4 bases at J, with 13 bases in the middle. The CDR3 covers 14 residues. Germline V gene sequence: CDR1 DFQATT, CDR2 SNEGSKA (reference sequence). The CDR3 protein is CSARAVGPGTEAFF. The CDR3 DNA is TGCAGTGCTAGAGCCGTAGGGCCAGGCACTGAAGCTTTCTTT.

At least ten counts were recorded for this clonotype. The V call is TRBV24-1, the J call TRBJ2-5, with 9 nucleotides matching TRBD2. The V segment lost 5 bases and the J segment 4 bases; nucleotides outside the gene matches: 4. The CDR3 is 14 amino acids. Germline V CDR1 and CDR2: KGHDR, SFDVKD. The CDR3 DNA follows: TGTGCCACCAGTGGAGCACTAGCGGGAGAGACCCAGTACTTC. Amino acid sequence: CATSGALAGETQYF.

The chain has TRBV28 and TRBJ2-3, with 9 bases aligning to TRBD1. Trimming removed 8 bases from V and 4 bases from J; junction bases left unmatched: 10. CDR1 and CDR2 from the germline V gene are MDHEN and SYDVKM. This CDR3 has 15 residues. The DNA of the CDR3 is TGTGCCAGCGGCTCCGGGACAGGGTACCCAGATACGCAGTATTTT. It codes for CASGSGTGYPDTQYF.

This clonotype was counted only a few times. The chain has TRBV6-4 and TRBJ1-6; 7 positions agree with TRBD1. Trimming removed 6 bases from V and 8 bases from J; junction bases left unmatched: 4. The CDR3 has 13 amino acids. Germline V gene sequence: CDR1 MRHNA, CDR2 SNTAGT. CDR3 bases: TGTGCCAGCAGGCGGACAGGTGATTCACCCCTCCACTTT. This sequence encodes CASRRTGDSPLHF.

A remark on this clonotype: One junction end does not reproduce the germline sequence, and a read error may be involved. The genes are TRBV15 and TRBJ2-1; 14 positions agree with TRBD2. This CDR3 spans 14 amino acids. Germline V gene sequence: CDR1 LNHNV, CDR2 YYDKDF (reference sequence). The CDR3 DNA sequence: TGTGTCACCAGCAGTGGACTAGCGGGGGGTGAGCAGTTCTTC. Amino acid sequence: CVTSSGLAGGEQFF.

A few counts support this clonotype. CDR3 coding DNA: TGTGCCAGCAGCCCAAGGCGGACCAAAAATGAGCAGTTCTTC. Encoded protein: CASSPRRTKNEQFF. The genes are TRBV7-2 and TRBJ2-1, with unresolved D. V gave up 5 bases and J gave up 7 bases, with 15 bases separating them. This CDR3 has 14 residues. Germline CDR1 SGHTA, CDR2 FQGNSA.

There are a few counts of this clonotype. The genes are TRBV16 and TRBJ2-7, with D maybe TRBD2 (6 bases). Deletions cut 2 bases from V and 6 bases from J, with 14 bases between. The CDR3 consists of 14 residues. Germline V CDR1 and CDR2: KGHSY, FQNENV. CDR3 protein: CASSQALAKGEQYF. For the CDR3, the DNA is TGTGCCAGCAGCCAAGCACTAGCCAAGGGCGAGCAGTACTTC.